These T cell receptor beta chains were read from a single sample in a study of OX40 agonist ivuxolimab in advanced cancers. Measured with immunoSEQ multiplex PCR; TCRdb has only the in-frame clones, and not every one. The sample shows some 85,000 clones, roughly 84% of them seen only once. This specimen consisted of CD4+ or CD8+ T cells sorted from blood, obtained in a trial of the OX40 agonist ivuxolimab. The origin of the receptors is an adult with an advanced solid tumor such as melanoma, head and neck, liver or kidney cancer. CDR3s include the opening cysteine and the closing phenylalanine or tryptophan. The D gene is left open where the match is weak. Size is stated for part of the rows, as once, few or many counts, or as a class when the clone is expanded.

J,size,D,V,DNA,CDR3
TRBJ2-4,NA,NA,TRBV6-1,TGTGCCAGCAGGGGTATGGAGGGTATAAACATTCAGTACTTC,CASRGMEGINIQYF
TRBJ1-1,once,NA,TRBV5-4,TGTGCCAGCAGCAGGGGAAAGGAATTCGAAGCTTTCTTT,CASSRGKEFEAFF
TRBJ2-4,few,TRBD2,TRBV5-4,TGTGCCAGCAGCTTGACTAGCGGACTAGCCAAAAACATTCAGTACTTC,CASSLTSGLAKNIQYF
TRBJ1-2,NA,TRBD1,TRBV12-5,TGTGCTAGTGGAGAAGGGACAGGGTTTGGCTACACCTTC,CASGEGTGFGYTF
TRBJ1-4,NA,TRBD1,TRBV6-1,TGTGCCAGCAGTGAAAGGACAGGGGGCAATGAAAAACTGTTTTTT,CASSERTGGNEKLFF
TRBJ2-7,NA,NA,TRBV4-2,TGTGCCAGCAGCCAAGGAGGGGGGGGTTACTACGAGCAGTACTTC,CASSQGGGGYYEQYF
TRBJ1-2,NA,NA,TRBV12-5,TGTGCTAGTGGTTGGGGACGCCGGACCTATGGCTACACCTTC,CASGWGRRTYGYTF
TRBJ2-7,NA,TRBD2,TRBV6-5,TGTGCCAGCAGTTTCCGGGGTAGCGGGAGAGAACAGCAGTACTTC,CASSFRGSGREQQYF
TRBJ2-3,NA,TRBD2,TRBV5-6,TGTGCCAGCAGCTTGAGGCCTAGCGGGATCACAGATACGCAGTATTTT,CASSLRPSGITDTQYF
TRBJ2-2,NA,TRBD1,TRBV19,TGTGCCGTCGGAGCACAGGGGGCTCGAACCGGGGAGCTGTTTTTT,CAVGAQGARTGELFF
TRBJ1-2,NA,NA,TRBV2,TGTGCCAGCACCTGGGGCTATGGCTACACCTTC,CASTWGYGYTF
TRBJ2-7,NA,TRBD1,TRBV11-2,TGTGCCAGCAGCCCAGGCGCGTGGGACAGGGGGTCCTACGAGCAGTACTTC,CASSPGAWDRGSYEQYF
TRBJ2-3,NA,TRBD1,TRBV6-5,TGTGCCAGCAGTCCCGGGACAGGGAAGAGGGATACGCAGTATTTT,CASSPGTGKRDTQYF
TRBJ2-6,NA,NA,TRBV15,TGTGCCACCAGCAGAGAGGGGGACGGATCTGGGGCCAACGTCCTGACTTTC,CATSREGDGSGANVLTF
TRBJ2-1,NA,NA,TRBV7-2,TGTGCCAGCAGCCAGGGACGGTTCTCCTACAATGAGCAGTTCTTC,CASSQGRFSYNEQFF
TRBJ2-5,NA,NA,TRBV7-2,TGTGCCAGCAGCCTGTGGCGTCAGAAACAAGAGACCCAGTACTTC,CASSLWRQKQETQYF
TRBJ1-2,NA,NA,TRBV28,TGTGCCAGCAGACCTCAGCAGGGTGAAGCCTATGGCTACACCTTC,CASRPQQGEAYGYTF
TRBJ2-3,NA,NA,TRBV6-5,TGTGCCACCATCCGCCCTCCAGATACGCAGTATTTT,CATIRPPDTQYF
TRBJ1-5,NA,NA,TRBV10-3,TGTGCCATCAGTGAGAATGCCAGCTTTAATCAGCCCCAGCATTTT,CAISENASFNQPQHF
TRBJ2-3,few,TRBD1,TRBV11-1,TGTGCCAGCAGCACGGACAGGGTAGATACGCAGTATTTT,CASSTDRVDTQYF
TRBJ1-1,NA,NA,TRBV7-2,TGTGCCAGCAGCTTACTTCCCAGGCAACACACTGAAGCTTTCTTT,CASSLLPRQHTEAFF
TRBJ2-1,NA,TRBD2,TRBV19,TGTGCCAGTAGTATAGAACTAGCGGTGACCTCCTACAATGAGCAGTTCTTC,CASSIELAVTSYNEQFF
TRBJ1-2,NA,NA,TRBV4-1,TGCGCCAGCAGCCCAGAAGGGGGTGGCTACACCTTC,CASSPEGGGYTF
TRBJ1-5,NA,NA,TRBV10-1,TGCGCCAGCAGTGCGGGACTCAATCAGCCCCAGCATTTT,CASSAGLNQPQHF
TRBJ2-5,NA,NA,TRBV4-1,TGCGCCAGCAGCCAGGGTCGGGCGGGGCAAGAGACCCAGTACTTC,CASSQGRAGQETQYF
TRBJ1-5,NA,NA,TRBV28,TGTGCCAGCAGTTTAAGGGGGCAGCCCCAGCATTTT,CASSLRGQPQHF
TRBJ2-1,NA,NA,TRBV5-1,TGCGCCAGCAGCAAAGGCAGGGGCGCACACTACAATGAGCAGTTCTTC,CASSKGRGAHYNEQFF
TRBJ2-3,NA,TRBD1,TRBV19,TGTGCCAGTAGTATCGGACAGGACACAGATACGCAGTATTTT,CASSIGQDTDTQYF
TRBJ2-5,NA,NA,TRBV5-1,TGCGCCAGCACACTTCAAGAGACCCAGTACTTC,CASTLQETQYF
TRBJ2-7,NA,TRBD2,TRBV7-2,TGTGCCAGCAGCTTAGAGGGCGGGGGTCCCTACGAGCAGTACTTC,CASSLEGGGPYEQYF
TRBJ2-3,NA,NA,TRBV19,TGTGCCAGTAGTATTATCCTCACAGATACGCAGTATTTT,CASSIILTDTQYF
TRBJ2-7,NA,TRBD2,TRBV6-5,TGTGCCAGCAGGGGGGGGAGATCCTACGAGCAGTACTTC,CASRGGRSYEQYF
TRBJ2-5,NA,NA,TRBV20-1,TGCAGTGTGACAAGGGAGACCCAGTACTTC,CSVTRETQYF
TRBJ2-7,NA,NA,TRBV28,TGTGCCAGCAATGCAGGGCCTAACGAGCAGTACTTC,CASNAGPNEQYF
TRBJ2-1,NA,NA,TRBV28,TGTGCCAGCACCGAGAATTCCTACAATGAGCAGTTCTTC,CASTENSYNEQFF
TRBJ1-4,NA,NA,TRBV19,TGTGCCAGTAGTCGGGCGACGACAGCCTCTAATGAAAAACTGTTTTTT,CASSRATTASNEKLFF
TRBJ2-3,once,NA,TRBV5-1,TGCGCCAGCAGCTTGGAGGGGGGAGACGGCGATACGCAGTATTTT,CASSLEGGDGDTQYF
TRBJ1-1,NA,TRBD1,TRBV11-2,TGTGCCAGCAGCTTAGGGGACAGGACGGTCAGAGCCACTGAAGCTTTCTTT,CASSLGDRTVRATEAFF
TRBJ2-1,NA,TRBD2,TRBV25-1,TGTGCCAGCAGTACGGGAGGCAACAATGAGCAGTTCTTC,CASSTGGNNEQFF
TRBJ1-2,NA,NA,TRBV15,TGTGCCACCAGCAGAGGACGGGAAGGCTACACCTTC,CATSRGREGYTF
TRBJ2-2,few,TRBD1,TRBV5-4,TGTGCCAGCAGCTCAGACAGGGGGCTGGGGGAGCTGTTTTTT,CASSSDRGLGELFF
TRBJ1-2,NA,NA,TRBV28,TGTGCCAGCAGTTTCTCAGGGGTCGCGCGGGGTAACTATGGCTACACCTTC,CASSFSGVARGNYGYTF
TRBJ2-7,NA,NA,TRBV18,TGTGCCAGCTCAGCCAAGGGTCCCTACGAGCAGTACTTC,CASSAKGPYEQYF
TRBJ1-3,few,NA,TRBV28,TGTGCCAGCAGTTTAGAGGGATCTGGAAACACCATATATTTT,CASSLEGSGNTIYF
TRBJ2-5,once,TRBD1,TRBV23-1,TGCGCCAGCAGTAGGACAGGACAAGAGACCCAGTACTTC,CASSRTGQETQYF
TRBJ2-4,NA,NA,TRBV10-3,TGTGCCATCAGTGAAGGACCCGCCGGGTACATTCAGTACTTC,CAISEGPAGYIQYF
TRBJ2-2,NA,NA,TRBV18,TGTGCCAGCTCACCACGGAACACCGGGGAGCTGTTTTTT,CASSPRNTGELFF
TRBJ2-7,NA,TRBD2,TRBV27,TGTGCCAGCAGTTTTTTAGCGGGGCTTCACTACGAGCAGTACTTC,CASSFLAGLHYEQYF
TRBJ1-2,NA,NA,TRBV21-1,TGTGCCAGCAGCCTGCGGCTCCGGGACAGGCGCGTCTCCGACTATGGCTACACCTTC,CASSLRLRDRRVSDYGYTF
TRBJ2-5,few,TRBD1,TRBV4-1,TGCGCCAGCAGCACCGGACAGGCCTTCCAAGAGACCCAGTACTTC,CASSTGQAFQETQYF
TRBJ2-5,once,NA,TRBV7-2,TGTGCCAGCACCAAGGGTATCGGGTACCAAGAGACCCAGTACTTC,CASTKGIGYQETQYF